The clone carrying this T cell receptor (beta chain) was counted at least ten times. Antigen specificity is unknown. This entry comes from a study of regulatory T cells in long-lasting Graves disease. Study-wide context: Over 5 years on antithyroid drugs plus positive TSH receptor antibodies marked Graves' disease as persistent. Notes on the study in general: Lower TCR diversity was seen in persistent Graves' patients than in newly diagnosed ones. Shared public clonotypes totalled about 2,600 in persistent patients, compared with just under 1,000 in new patients.

Time point reported: persistent/refractory GD, antithyroid drugs over 5 years with positive TRAb. RNA extracted from PBMCs served as the sequencing template. American Thyroid Association guidelines served as the basis for diagnosing Graves' disease. CDR3-region Arm-PCR and iRepertoire HTBI primers produced the TCR beta libraries. TCRdb re-called the multiplex PCR reads with MiXCR, one entry per CDR3 protein. The repertoire holds fewer than 400,000 distinct CDR3 sequences, with more than 20% as singletons. Germline V lookup: CDR1 LGHDT, CDR2 YNNKEL (reference sequence). Trimming removed 6 bases at V and 5 bases at J, with 10 bases between. This CDR3 region has 12 residues.

The rearrangement joins TRBV3-1 to TRBJ2-5, with D perhaps matching TRBD2 (5 bases). Specimen: peripheral blood mononuclear cells (PBMCs), collected when the disease was refractory, from a patient treated with antithyroid drugs. The sequence was obtained from a female donor with Graves disease. CDR3 bases: TGTGCCAGCAGGTCGACGGGGGAGACCCAGTACTTC. This encodes CASRSTGETQYF.